This T cell receptor beta chain is drawn from a study of cytomegalovirus exposure and HLA in healthy donors. CDR1 is LNHNV, CDR2 YYDKDF, per germline (reference sequence). With V trimmed by 6 bases and J by 7 bases, 11 bases remained unmatched. CDR3 length equals 14 residues. Amplification used 60 Vbeta primers and 13 Jbeta primers. Sequencing used immunoSEQ multiplex PCR; TCRdb keeps in-frame clones, though not all of them. The sample yields about 110,000 clones, 71% seen once. The clonotype originates from a female donor in good health and CMV-seronegative. The specimen sequenced was PBMCs. The chain carries TRBV15 and TRBJ2-7, with 8 bases identical to TRBD2. CDR3 sequence: CATRPRSGTSEQYF. CDR3 nucleotide sequence: TGTGCCACCAGACCCAGAAGCGGGACTAGTGAGCAGTACTTC.